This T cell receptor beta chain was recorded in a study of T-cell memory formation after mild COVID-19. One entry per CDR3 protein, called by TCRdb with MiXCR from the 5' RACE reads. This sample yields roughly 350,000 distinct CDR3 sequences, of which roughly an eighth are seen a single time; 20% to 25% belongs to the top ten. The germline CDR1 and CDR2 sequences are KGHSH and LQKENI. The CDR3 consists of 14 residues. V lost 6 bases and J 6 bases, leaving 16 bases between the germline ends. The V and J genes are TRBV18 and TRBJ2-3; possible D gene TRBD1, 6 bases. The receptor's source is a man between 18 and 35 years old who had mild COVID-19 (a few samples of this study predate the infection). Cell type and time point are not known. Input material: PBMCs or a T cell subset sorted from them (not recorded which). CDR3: CASSPTQGGDTQYF. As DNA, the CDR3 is TGTGCCAGCTCTCCCACACAGGGCGGCGATACGCAGTATTTT.